Listed below are T cell receptor beta chains from one sample, sequenced in a study of T cells in Graves' hyperthyroidism and ophthalmopathy. One entry per CDR3 protein, called by TCRdb with MiXCR from the multiplex PCR reads. The sample yields over 450,000 distinct CDR3 sequences, approximately 17% seen once. The sequenced material came from blood. The source of these receptors is a woman aged 18-29 years with Graves' ophthalmopathy. The CDR3 runs from the conserved cysteine through the conserved F or W. A D gene is named only where the DNA matches it firmly. Rows may omit the clone size; those that give it use once, few, many or a size class.

d_call: -
j_call: TRBJ1-4
v_call: TRBV12-3/TRBV12-4
clone_size: -
cdr3_nt: TGTGCCAGCGGCGGACCTTTACAAGAAAAACTGTTTTTT
cdr3_aa: CASGGPLQEKLFF

d_call: -
j_call: TRBJ2-2
v_call: TRBV5-8
clone_size: -
cdr3_nt: TGTGCCAGCAGCTTGTGGTTGCAGACCTACGACACCGGGGAGCTGTTTTTT
cdr3_aa: CASSLWLQTYDTGELFF

d_call: -
j_call: TRBJ2-3
v_call: TRBV20-1
clone_size: few
cdr3_nt: -
cdr3_aa: CSAWGPGARQNF

d_call: -
j_call: TRBJ1-2
v_call: TRBV9
clone_size: many
cdr3_nt: TGTGCCAGCAGCGCGACATTTGCTAACTATGGCTACACCTTC
cdr3_aa: CASSATFANYGYTF

d_call: -
j_call: TRBJ2-7
v_call: TRBV7-8
clone_size: many
cdr3_nt: TGTGCCAGCAGCGATTCGGGGATGGGCTACGAGCAGTACTTC
cdr3_aa: CASSDSGMGYEQYF

d_call: -
j_call: TRBJ2-1
v_call: TRBV6-2/TRBV6-3
clone_size: many
cdr3_nt: TGTGCCATCGAACAGGGTAATGAGCAGTTCTTC
cdr3_aa: CAIEQGNEQFF

d_call: TRBD1
j_call: TRBJ1-2
v_call: TRBV30
clone_size: many
cdr3_nt: TGTGCCTGGGGGGGACAGGGCGTCTATGGCTACACCTTC
cdr3_aa: CAWGGQGVYGYTF

d_call: -
j_call: TRBJ1-2
v_call: TRBV3-1
clone_size: many
cdr3_nt: TGTGCCAGCAGCCAGGGAGGGCAGGGACTGCGTGGCTACACCTTC
cdr3_aa: CASSQGGQGLRGYTF

d_call: -
j_call: TRBJ1-5
v_call: TRBV5-6
clone_size: -
cdr3_nt: TGTGCCAGCAGCCTTCGTGGTGGGGGGGGGGCCAATCAGCCCCAGCATTTT
cdr3_aa: CASSLRGGGGANQPQHF

d_call: -
j_call: TRBJ1-6
v_call: TRBV6-1
clone_size: -
cdr3_nt: TGTGCCAGCACTCCGATGTATTCCTATTCACCCCTCCACTTT
cdr3_aa: CASTPMYSYSPLHF

d_call: TRBD1
j_call: TRBJ2-7
v_call: TRBV29-1
clone_size: few
cdr3_nt: TGCAGCGTCACCCCGGGACAGCTCTCCTACGAGCAGTACTTC
cdr3_aa: CSVTPGQLSYEQYF

d_call: -
j_call: TRBJ1-6
v_call: TRBV5-6
clone_size: few
cdr3_nt: TGTGCCAGCAGCTACCTCAGGGTTTTCGATAATTCACCCCTCCACTTT
cdr3_aa: CASSYLRVFDNSPLHF

d_call: TRBD2
j_call: TRBJ2-2
v_call: TRBV2
clone_size: -
cdr3_nt: TGTGCCAGCAGGGCGCCGGGACTAGCGGGAGGCGGGGAGCTGTTTTTT
cdr3_aa: CASRAPGLAGGGELFF

d_call: -
j_call: TRBJ2-1
v_call: TRBV20-1
clone_size: many
cdr3_nt: TGCAGTGCCCCCAACGGTCCCAGAGAGCAGTTCTTC
cdr3_aa: CSAPNGPREQFF

d_call: TRBD2
j_call: TRBJ2-1
v_call: TRBV3-1
clone_size: -
cdr3_nt: TGCGCCAGCAGCCAAGTTCCCTCCCTAGCGGGAATGGGACGGCACAATGAGCAGTTCTTC
cdr3_aa: CASSQVPSLAGMGRHNEQFF

d_call: -
j_call: TRBJ2-7
v_call: TRBV5-1
clone_size: -
cdr3_nt: TGCGCCAGCCGTGTAACAGGCATAACCTACGAGCAGTACTTC
cdr3_aa: CASRVTGITYEQYF

d_call: -
j_call: TRBJ2-7
v_call: TRBV20-1
clone_size: -
cdr3_nt: TGCAGTGCTAGAGAGGAGACGGGCTCCTACGAGCAGTACTTC
cdr3_aa: CSAREETGSYEQYF

d_call: -
j_call: TRBJ1-1
v_call: TRBV30
clone_size: -
cdr3_nt: TGTGCCTGGACCAGTTGGGGTAGTGAAGCTTTCTTT
cdr3_aa: CAWTSWGSEAFF

d_call: -
j_call: TRBJ2-4
v_call: TRBV20-1
clone_size: few
cdr3_nt: TGCAGTGCTAGCTCCGAGGCCAAAAACATTCAGTACTTC
cdr3_aa: CSASSEAKNIQYF

d_call: -
j_call: TRBJ2-1
v_call: TRBV27
clone_size: many
cdr3_nt: TGTGCCAGCAGTTTTGGCGGGGTTTACAATGAGCAGTTCTTC
cdr3_aa: CASSFGGVYNEQFF

d_call: -
j_call: TRBJ2-1
v_call: TRBV25-1
clone_size: few
cdr3_nt: TGTGCCAGCAGTGAGTTTCATGAGCAGTTCTTC
cdr3_aa: CASSEFHEQFF

d_call: -
j_call: TRBJ1-2
v_call: TRBV29-1
clone_size: many
cdr3_nt: TGCAGCGTTGAAGACTGGGGTGAGCATGGCTACACCTTC
cdr3_aa: CSVEDWGEHGYTF

d_call: -
j_call: TRBJ2-7
v_call: TRBV20-1
clone_size: -
cdr3_nt: TGCAGTGCTAGACCGTACGGGAGAGTTGTCTACGAGCAGTACTTC
cdr3_aa: CSARPYGRVVYEQYF

d_call: -
j_call: TRBJ1-5
v_call: TRBV6-5
clone_size: -
cdr3_nt: TGTGCCAGCAGTTACTCGGACCCCAGCGGGGGTCAGCCCCAGCATTTT
cdr3_aa: CASSYSDPSGGQPQHF

d_call: TRBD1
j_call: TRBJ1-1
v_call: TRBV6-5
clone_size: many
cdr3_nt: TGTGCCAGCAGTTACTCCTACCTCCCTGATGAGGACAGGCCGCTATGGAACACTGAAGCTTTCTTT
cdr3_aa: CASSYSYLPDEDRPLWNTEAFF

d_call: -
j_call: TRBJ1-1
v_call: TRBV19
clone_size: -
cdr3_nt: TGTGCCAGTAGTATTCGAGGGGACACTGAAGCTTTCTTT
cdr3_aa: CASSIRGDTEAFF

d_call: -
j_call: TRBJ1-2
v_call: TRBV4-1
clone_size: -
cdr3_nt: TGCGCCAGCAGCCAAGAGCCAGGGGTAGACTATGGCTACACCTTC
cdr3_aa: CASSQEPGVDYGYTF

d_call: -
j_call: TRBJ2-7
v_call: TRBV19
clone_size: -
cdr3_nt: TGTGCCAGTAGTATCCTGGGCGAGCAGTACTTC
cdr3_aa: CASSILGEQYF

d_call: -
j_call: TRBJ2-3
v_call: TRBV4-1
clone_size: many
cdr3_nt: TGTGCCAGCAGCCACCAGGGGGATACGCAGTATTTT
cdr3_aa: CASSHQGDTQYF

d_call: TRBD2
j_call: TRBJ2-5
v_call: TRBV5-1
clone_size: -
cdr3_nt: TGCGCCAGCAGCTTGGGCCTAGCGGGAGACAAGTACTTC
cdr3_aa: CASSLGLAGDKYF

d_call: TRBD2
j_call: TRBJ2-1
v_call: TRBV19
clone_size: few
cdr3_nt: TGTGCCAGTAGTATCGGACTAGCGGGGGGGATAAATGAGCAGTTCTTC
cdr3_aa: CASSIGLAGGINEQFF

d_call: TRBD1
j_call: TRBJ1-1
v_call: TRBV6-1
clone_size: many
cdr3_nt: TGTGCCAGCAGTACGCCAGGGGGCCACACTGAAGCTTTCTTT
cdr3_aa: CASSTPGGHTEAFF

d_call: -
j_call: TRBJ2-5
v_call: TRBV7-2
clone_size: many
cdr3_nt: TGTGCCAGCAGCTCCCCTCGTGGGAAAGAGACCCAGTACTTC
cdr3_aa: CASSSPRGKETQYF

d_call: -
j_call: TRBJ2-7
v_call: TRBV2
clone_size: many
cdr3_nt: TGTGCCAGCAACGAGGACAGTATCTACGAGCAGTACTTC
cdr3_aa: CASNEDSIYEQYF

d_call: -
j_call: TRBJ1-1
v_call: TRBV28
clone_size: many
cdr3_nt: TGTGCCAGCAGTTCCTCCCGGGGGAGAGCTTTCTTT
cdr3_aa: CASSSSRGRAFF

d_call: -
j_call: TRBJ1-1
v_call: TRBV28
clone_size: many
cdr3_nt: TGTGCCAGCAGTTTGTACCTGAACACTGAAGCTTTCTTT
cdr3_aa: CASSLYLNTEAFF

d_call: -
j_call: TRBJ1-1
v_call: TRBV2
clone_size: -
cdr3_nt: TGTGCCAGCAGTGAATCCAGAGCTTACACTGAAGCTTTCTTT
cdr3_aa: CASSESRAYTEAFF

d_call: -
j_call: TRBJ2-7
v_call: TRBV30
clone_size: many
cdr3_nt: TGTGCCTGGAGTCCGCTAGTCTCCTACGAGCAGTACTTC
cdr3_aa: CAWSPLVSYEQYF

d_call: -
j_call: TRBJ1-4
v_call: TRBV12-3/TRBV12-4
clone_size: many
cdr3_nt: TGTGCCAGCAGTTTAGCGGCCCTGAGAGGGCGGGAGGAAAAACTGTTTTTT
cdr3_aa: CASSLAALRGREEKLFF

d_call: TRBD1
j_call: TRBJ2-2
v_call: TRBV7-8
clone_size: -
cdr3_nt: TGTGCCAGCAGCCCCGACAGGGGGCCCACCGGGGAGCTGTTTTTT
cdr3_aa: CASSPDRGPTGELFF

d_call: -
j_call: TRBJ2-7
v_call: TRBV27
clone_size: many
cdr3_nt: TGTGCCAGCAGTTCTTCAGGATCGAGCGAGCAGTACTTC
cdr3_aa: CASSSSGSSEQYF